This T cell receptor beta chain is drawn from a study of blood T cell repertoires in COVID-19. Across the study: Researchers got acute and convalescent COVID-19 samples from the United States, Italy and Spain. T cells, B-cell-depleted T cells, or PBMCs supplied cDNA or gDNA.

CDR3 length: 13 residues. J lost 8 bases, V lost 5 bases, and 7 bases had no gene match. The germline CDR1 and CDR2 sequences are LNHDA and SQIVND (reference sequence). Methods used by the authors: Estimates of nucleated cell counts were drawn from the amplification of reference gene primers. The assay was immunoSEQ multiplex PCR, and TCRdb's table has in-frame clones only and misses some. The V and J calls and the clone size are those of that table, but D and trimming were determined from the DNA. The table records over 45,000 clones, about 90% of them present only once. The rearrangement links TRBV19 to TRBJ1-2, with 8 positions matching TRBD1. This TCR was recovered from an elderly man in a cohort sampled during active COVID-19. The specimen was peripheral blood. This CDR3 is CASSQDRVGGYTF. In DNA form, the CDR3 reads TGTGCCAGTAGTCAGGACAGGGTTGGAGGCTACACCTTC.